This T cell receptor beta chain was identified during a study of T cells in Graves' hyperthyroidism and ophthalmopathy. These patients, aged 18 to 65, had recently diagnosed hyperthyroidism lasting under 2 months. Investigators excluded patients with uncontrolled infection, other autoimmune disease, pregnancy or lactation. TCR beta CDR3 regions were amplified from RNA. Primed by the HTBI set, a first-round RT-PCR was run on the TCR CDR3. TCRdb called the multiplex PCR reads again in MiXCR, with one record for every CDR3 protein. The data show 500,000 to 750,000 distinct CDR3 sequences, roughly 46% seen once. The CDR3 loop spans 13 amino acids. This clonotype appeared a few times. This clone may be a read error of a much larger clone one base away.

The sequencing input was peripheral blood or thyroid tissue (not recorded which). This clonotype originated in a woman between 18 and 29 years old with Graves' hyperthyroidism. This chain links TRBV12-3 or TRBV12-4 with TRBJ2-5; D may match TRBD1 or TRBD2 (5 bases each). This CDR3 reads CASSPSPGTAEFF. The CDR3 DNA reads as TGTGCCAGCAGCCCATCCCCGGGGACCGCCGAATTCTTC.